These T cell receptor beta chains were read from a single sample in a study of T cell responses to AZD1222 COVID-19 vaccine. Profiled with immunoSEQ multiplex PCR; TCRdb holds only in-frame clones, not every one. The sample includes over 95,000 clones, 90% to 95% of them seen just once. The sample was peripheral blood, taken on day 0 of AZD1222 vaccination. All receptors come from an adult in good health. CDR3s include the opening cysteine and the closing phenylalanine or tryptophan. The D gene is left open where the match is weak. Size is stated for part of the rows, as once, few or many counts, or as a class when the clone is expanded.

V	D	J	size	DNA	CDR3
TRBV28	TRBD1	TRBJ2-2	NA	TGTGCCAGCACCGAAAGTAAAAGGACAGGGGTCACCGGGGAGCTGTTTTTT	CASTESKRTGVTGELFF
TRBV9	NA	TRBJ2-1	NA	TGTGCCAGCAGCCCCTGGGGGGACTCTAGGGCGGAGCAGTTCTTC	CASSPWGDSRAEQFF
TRBV7-2	NA	TRBJ1-2	NA	TGTGCCAGCAGCTTAATAGGGTTGGACTATGGCTACACCTTC	CASSLIGLDYGYTF
TRBV4-3	TRBD2	TRBJ2-7	NA	TGCGCCAGCAGTCCCCAGACGGGGGGTCGGGACGAGCAGTACTTC	CASSPQTGGRDEQYF
TRBV4-1	NA	TRBJ1-1	NA	TGCGCCAGCAGCCCGGGGAGGGGCGCTTTCTTT	CASSPGRGAFF
TRBV18	NA	TRBJ1-1	NA	TGTGCCAGCTCACCTGTGGGAGGACCGAACACTGAAGCTTTCTTT	CASSPVGGPNTEAFF
TRBV6-5	NA	TRBJ1-2	few	TGTGCCAGCAGTCACGTCGCCGGTGGCTACACCTTC	CASSHVAGGYTF
TRBV5-1	NA	TRBJ1-1	NA	TGCGCCAGCAGCCCCTCCTCGCTGACAGCCTACACTGAAGCTTTCTTT	CASSPSSLTAYTEAFF
TRBV4-3	NA	TRBJ2-7	NA	TGCGCCAGCAGCCAAGATTTGGTCGCGGCCTACGAGCAGTACTTC	CASSQDLVAAYEQYF
TRBV12-3/TRBV12-4	TRBD1	TRBJ2-7	NA	TGTGCCTCGCTCGGGACAGGGGGCGTCGAGCAGTACTTC	CASLGTGGVEQYF
TRBV19	NA	TRBJ2-3	NA	TGTGCCAGTAGTATCGAAGGACTTCACAACACAGATACGCAGTATTTT	CASSIEGLHNTDTQYF
TRBV2	NA	TRBJ2-5	once	TGTGCCAGCAGTATCGCAGGGGGGAAGATAACCCAGTACTTC	CASSIAGGKITQYF
TRBV6-5	NA	TRBJ2-2	NA	TGTGCCAGCAGGAGGACCTCTCTCTGGCTGTTTTTT	CASRRTSLWLFF
TRBV7-6	TRBD1	TRBJ2-7	NA	TGTGCCAGCAGCTTAGAGTATCTCGGGACAGGGGTGGACGAGCAGTACTTC	CASSLEYLGTGVDEQYF
TRBV3-1/TRBV3-2	NA	TRBJ2-5	NA	TGTGCCAGCAGCCAAGTTGTCGGGGCTGAGGGGACCCAGTACTTC	CASSQVVGAEGTQYF
TRBV29-1	NA	TRBJ1-2	NA	TGCAGCGACTCCGAAGGGGTTCGGTATGGCTACACCTTC	CSDSEGVRYGYTF
TRBV9	NA	TRBJ1-4	NA	TGTGCCAGCAGCCCTCGGGACGGCGCAACTAATGAAAAACTGTTTTTT	CASSPRDGATNEKLFF
TRBV5-6	NA	TRBJ2-4	NA	TGTGCCAGCAGCTTGTATAGGGCAGGAGGAAACATTCAGTACTTC	CASSLYRAGGNIQYF
TRBV7-2	NA	TRBJ1-1	NA	TGTGCCAGCAGCTTAGTACGGCGTTTCCGGAACACTGAAGCTTTCTTT	CASSLVRRFRNTEAFF
TRBV6-5	TRBD1	TRBJ1-2	few	TGTGCCAGCAGTTATTGGACAGGGGAGATTCACACCTTC	CASSYWTGEIHTF
TRBV9	NA	TRBJ2-3	NA	TGTGCCAGCAGCGTAGGCTGGGACCCTTCTAGCACAGATACGCAGTATTTT	CASSVGWDPSSTDTQYF
TRBV6-2/TRBV6-3	TRBD1	TRBJ1-4	NA	TGTGCCAGCAGTCTCCTACGACAGGGGGTTGAAAAACTGTTTTTT	CASSLLRQGVEKLFF
TRBV7-8	NA	TRBJ1-4	NA	TGTGCCAGCAGCTGGGGATTAGGGACACCTAATGAAAAACTGTTTTTT	CASSWGLGTPNEKLFF
TRBV6-5	NA	TRBJ1-4	NA	TGTGCCAGCAGGGCCCCTAATGAAAAACTGTTTTTT	CASRAPNEKLFF
TRBV5-1	NA	TRBJ1-1	few	TGCGCCAGCATCAGCAGGAGAGATGAAGCTTTCTTT	CASISRRDEAFF
TRBV29-1	TRBD2	TRBJ2-2	NA	TGCAGCGTTTGGCTAGCGGGGGGCCGGAACACCGGGGAGCTGTTTTTT	CSVWLAGGRNTGELFF
TRBV19	TRBD1	TRBJ2-7	NA	TGTGCCAGTAGTATCGGGACAGGGGTTTTGTTGGGCGAGCAGTACTTC	CASSIGTGVLLGEQYF
TRBV10-3	TRBD1	TRBJ1-5	NA	TGTGCCATCAGTGGACAGGGCTTAAATCAGCCCCAGCATTTT	CAISGQGLNQPQHF
TRBV7-9	NA	TRBJ1-5	NA	TGTGCCAGCAGCTTAGTTGGGGGTTTGGAGCCCCAGCATTTT	CASSLVGGLEPQHF
TRBV19	NA	TRBJ1-5	NA	TGTGCCAGTAGTATAACCAGAAATAGCAATCAGCCCCAGCATTTT	CASSITRNSNQPQHF
TRBV28	NA	TRBJ1-6	NA	TGTGCCAGCAGGGACAGATATTCACCCCTCCACTTT	CASRDRYSPLHF
TRBV12-5	TRBD2	TRBJ2-5	NA	TGTGCTAGTGGACTTGGTGGGGGGGGTTTCGAGACCCAGTACTTC	CASGLGGGGFETQYF
TRBV21-1	NA	TRBJ2-5	NA	TGTGCCAGCAGCGGAACTACTGGCGACCAGTACTTC	CASSGTTGDQYF
TRBV11-3	TRBD1	TRBJ2-2	NA	TGTGCCAGCAGCTTAGATCGGGGGACAGGGGGCGACACCGGGGAGCTGTTTTTT	CASSLDRGTGGDTGELFF
TRBV5-1	NA	TRBJ2-3	once	TGCGCCAGCAGCTTGTGGGGGGGCGAAGATACGCAGTATTTT	CASSLWGGEDTQYF
TRBV19	NA	TRBJ2-3	NA	TGTGCCAGTAGTATAAGAGAAACGACCACAGATACGCAGTATTTT	CASSIRETTTDTQYF
TRBV5-5	TRBD1	TRBJ2-7	once	TGTGCCAGCAGCCCCGGACAGGGATCTTACGAGCAGTACTTC	CASSPGQGSYEQYF
TRBV7-3	TRBD1	TRBJ1-1	NA	TGTGCCAGCAGCTCCCAACAGGGGAGCACTGAAGCTTTCTTT	CASSSQQGSTEAFF
TRBV3-1/TRBV3-2	NA	TRBJ1-6	NA	TGTGCCAGCAGCCAAGATCTGAGGGGTGGCTCACCCCTCCACTTT	CASSQDLRGGSPLHF
TRBV14	TRBD1	TRBJ1-2	NA	TGTGCCAGCAGCTTCCGGGACAGGGATCCGGGGTACTGTGGCTACACCTTC	CASSFRDRDPGYCGYTF
TRBV6-2/TRBV6-3	NA	TRBJ1-5	NA	TGTGCCAGCAGTCTGGGTTGGATGGGCAATCAGCCCCAGCATTTT	CASSLGWMGNQPQHF
TRBV18	NA	TRBJ1-3	NA	TGTGCCAGCTCACGAGGGATTGACTCTGGAAACACCATATATTTT	CASSRGIDSGNTIYF
TRBV4-1	NA	TRBJ1-1	NA	TGCGCCAGCGGCGCCGGGACTGAAGCTTTCTTT	CASGAGTEAFF
TRBV4-1	TRBD1	TRBJ2-7	NA	TGCGCCAGCAGCCAAGCTTCGACAGGGCCGGTACGGGAGCAGTACTTC	CASSQASTGPVREQYF
TRBV6-1	NA	TRBJ2-7	few	TGTGCCAGCAGTGAACTTGAGGAAGGGCCCTACGAGCAGTACTTC	CASSELEEGPYEQYF
TRBV4-2	TRBD1	TRBJ1-6	NA	TGTGCCAGCAGCCAAGAAGGACAGGACAATAATTCACCCCTCCACTTT	CASSQEGQDNNSPLHF
TRBV7-6	NA	TRBJ2-7	NA	TGTGCCAGCAGCTTAGATGGGCGGGCCGGATCGGCCTCCTACGAGCAGTACTTC	CASSLDGRAGSASYEQYF